This T cell receptor beta chain was sequenced for a study of shared clonotypes between healthy human individuals. Overall study results and limits: Among the subsets, naive ones generally showed larger estimated richness than memory ones. Several donors held about 5% of naive CD4 clonotypes in common.

Clones were sequenced by immunoSEQ multiplex PCR, and TCRdb holds only the in-frame ones, with some missing. The data hold about 1.5 million clones, with around 98% observed a single time. About this clone itself: What it binds is not known.

Each sample came from a Caucasian adult donor living in Nashville, Tennessee. After removal of 4 bases from V and 3 bases from J, the junction contained 20 bases not matched to a gene. This CDR3 comprises 19 residues. CDR1 and CDR2 from the germline V gene are SGHRS and YFSETQ. The chain couples TRBV5-1 to TRBJ2-3; 7 bases line up with TRBD2. This clonotype originated in a man aged 30-40 years in good health. Sequenced: naive CD4+ T cells sorted from blood. As to subset: CD45RA+ positively selected. CDR3 residues: CASSDTVKLGGSGTDTQYF. The CDR3 DNA sequence: TGCGCCAGCAGCGATACTGTAAAGTTGGGAGGGAGTGGGACAGATACGCAGTATTTT.